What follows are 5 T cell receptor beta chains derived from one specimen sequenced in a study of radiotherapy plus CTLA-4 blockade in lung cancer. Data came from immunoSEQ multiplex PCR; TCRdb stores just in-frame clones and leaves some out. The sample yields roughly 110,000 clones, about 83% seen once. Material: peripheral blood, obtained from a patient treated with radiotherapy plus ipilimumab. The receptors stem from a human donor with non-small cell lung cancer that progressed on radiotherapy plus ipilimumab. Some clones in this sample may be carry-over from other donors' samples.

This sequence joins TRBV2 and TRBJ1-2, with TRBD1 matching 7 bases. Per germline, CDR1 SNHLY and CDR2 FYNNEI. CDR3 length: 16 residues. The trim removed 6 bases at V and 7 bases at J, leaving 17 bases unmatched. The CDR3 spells CASSVPNGDREFGYTF. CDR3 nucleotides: TGTGCCAGCAGCGTCCCTAACGGAGACAGGGAGTTTGGCTACACCTTC. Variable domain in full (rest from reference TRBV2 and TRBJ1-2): EPEVTQTPSHQVTQMGQEVILRCVPISNHLYFYWYRQILGQKVEFLVSFYNNEISEKSEIFDDQFSVERPDGSNFTLKIRSTKLEDSAMYFCASSVPNGDREFGYTFGSGTRLTVV.

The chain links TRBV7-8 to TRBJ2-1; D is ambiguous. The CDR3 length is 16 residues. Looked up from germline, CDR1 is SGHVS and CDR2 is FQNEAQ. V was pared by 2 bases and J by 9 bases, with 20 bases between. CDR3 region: CASSLMDTPVAGEQFF. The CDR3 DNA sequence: TGTGCCAGCAGCTTAATGGATACCCCAGTGGCTGGTGAGCAGTTCTTC.

The DNA for the CDR3 is TGTGCCAGCAGCTTCGGGACAGTAAACACCGGGGAGCTGTTTTTT. This sequence encodes CASSFGTVNTGELFF. V is TRBV5-8 and J is TRBJ2-2; 7 bases fit TRBD1. V lost 2 bases and J lost 2; bases outside the gene matches: 3. The CDR3 is 15 residues long. From germline, CDR1 is SGHTS and CDR2 YDEGEE.

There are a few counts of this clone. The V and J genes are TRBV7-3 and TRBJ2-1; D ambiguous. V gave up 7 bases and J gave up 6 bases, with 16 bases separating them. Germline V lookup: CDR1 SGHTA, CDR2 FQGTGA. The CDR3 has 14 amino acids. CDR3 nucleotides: TGTGCCAGCAAAGCCGCACGGGCAGGCAATGAGCAGTTCTTC. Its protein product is CASKAARAGNEQFF.

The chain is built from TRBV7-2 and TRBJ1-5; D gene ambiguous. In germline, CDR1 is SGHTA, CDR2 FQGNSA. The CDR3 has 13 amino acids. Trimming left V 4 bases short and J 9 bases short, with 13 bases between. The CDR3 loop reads CASSSYRESPQHF. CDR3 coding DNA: TGTGCCAGCAGCTCCTACCGGGAGTCGCCCCAGCATTTT.